Below, one T cell receptor (beta chain) is given with its context. Antigen unknown. This record belongs to a study of synovial regulatory T cells in juvenile arthritis. Study summary: One patient received methotrexate plus infliximab; one lacked treatment information.

Study conclusions and caveats: Across patients, iaTreg TCR repertoires were mostly private, partly shared with synovial Teff and blood CPL. CDR3 overlap with synovial Tregs was higher for iaTregs than other blood Tregs.

Germline loops: CDR1 MNHEY, CDR2 SMNVEV (reference sequence). This CDR3 is 17 amino acids long. DNA for this receptor is not on file. The assay was immunoSEQ multiplex PCR, and TCRdb's table has in-frame clones only and misses some. This sample's table has 8,000 to 10,000 clones. This clonotype originated in a donor younger than 30 with juvenile idiopathic arthritis. The V gene is TRBV27, the J gene TRBJ2-2; TCRdb outputs TRBD1, but without DNA this stays unchecked. Source material: Treg cells from blood. Noted subset: remaining (HLA-DR-negative) circulating blood Treg cells. This CDR3 reads CASSFVFGTGRSGELFF.